This T cell receptor beta chain was recovered during a study of blood T cell repertoires in COVID-19. Overall study context: Material from acute and convalescent COVID-19 was sourced from the United States, Italy and Spain.

Using immunoSEQ multiplex PCR, the repertoire was profiled, and TCRdb retains in-frame clones only, with some absent. The sample contains more than 250,000 clones, around 87% of which appear only once. Germline V gene sequence: CDR1 MNHNY, CDR2 SVGAGI (reference sequence). J was trimmed by 6 bases and V by 7 bases; bases with no gene match: 3. CDR3 length: 11 amino acids. This clone occurred a few times. The chain uses TRBV6-6 and TRBJ2-7, with TRBD1 identical over 7 bases. What was sequenced was peripheral blood. The TCR was taken from a man over 45 with active or convalescent COVID-19. CDR3 in amino acids: CASTPGGEQYF. Here the CDR3 DNA reads TGTGCCAGCACCCCAGGGGGCGAGCAGTACTTC.